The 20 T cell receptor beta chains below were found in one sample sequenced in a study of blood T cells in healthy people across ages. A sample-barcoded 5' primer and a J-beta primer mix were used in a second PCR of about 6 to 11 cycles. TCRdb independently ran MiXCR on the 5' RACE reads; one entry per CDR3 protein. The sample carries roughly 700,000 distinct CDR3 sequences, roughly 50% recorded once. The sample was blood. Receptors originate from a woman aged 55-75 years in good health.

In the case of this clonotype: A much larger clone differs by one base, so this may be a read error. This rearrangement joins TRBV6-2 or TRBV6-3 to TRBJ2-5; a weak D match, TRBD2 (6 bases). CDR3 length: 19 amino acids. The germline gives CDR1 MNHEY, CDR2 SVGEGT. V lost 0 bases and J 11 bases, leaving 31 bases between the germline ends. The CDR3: CASSYSEGLGTSSYNEQYF. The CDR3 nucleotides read TGTGCCAGCAGTTACTCGGAGGGGCTAGGAACAAGCTCCTACAATGAGCAGTACTTC.

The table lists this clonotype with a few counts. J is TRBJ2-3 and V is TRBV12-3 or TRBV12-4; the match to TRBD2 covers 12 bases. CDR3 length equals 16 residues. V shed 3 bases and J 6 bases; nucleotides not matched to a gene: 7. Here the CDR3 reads CASSLQLAGGSDTQYF. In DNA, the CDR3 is TGTGCCAGCAGTTTGCAGCTAGCGGGAGGGTCGGATACGCAGTATTTT.

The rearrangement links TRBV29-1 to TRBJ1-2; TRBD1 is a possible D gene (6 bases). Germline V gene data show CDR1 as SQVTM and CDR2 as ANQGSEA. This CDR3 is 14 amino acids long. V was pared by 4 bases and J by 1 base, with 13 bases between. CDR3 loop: CSVGHRALNYGYTF. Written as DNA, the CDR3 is TGCAGCGTTGGGCACAGGGCGCTTAACTATGGCTACACCTTC.

The CDR3 loop reads CASSVDPDRGLVANYGYTF. CDR3 bases: TGTGCCAGCAGCGTAGACCCGGACAGGGGGCTCGTAGCTAACTATGGCTACACCTTC. The J gene is TRBJ1-2, the V gene TRBV9, with TRBD1 matching over 11 bases. The germline V gene has CDR1 SGDLS and CDR2 YYNGEE. The V segment lost 0 bases and the J segment 0 bases; nucleotides outside the gene matches: 10. This CDR3 spans 19 amino acids.

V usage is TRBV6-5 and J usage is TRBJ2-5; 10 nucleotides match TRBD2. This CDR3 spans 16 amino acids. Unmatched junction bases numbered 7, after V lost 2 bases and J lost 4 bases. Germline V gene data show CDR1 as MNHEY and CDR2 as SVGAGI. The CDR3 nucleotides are TGTGCCAGCAGTTACGGCCTAGCGGGAGTGGCAGAGACCCAGTACTTC. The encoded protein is CASSYGLAGVAETQYF.

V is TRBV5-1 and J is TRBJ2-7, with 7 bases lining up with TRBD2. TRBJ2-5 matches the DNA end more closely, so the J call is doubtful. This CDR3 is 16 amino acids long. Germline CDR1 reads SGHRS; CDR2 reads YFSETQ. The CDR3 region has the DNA TGCGCCAGCAGCTTGGGGGGCAGCGGGGCTAAAGAGACCCAGTACTTC. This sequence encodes CASSLGGSGAKETQYF.

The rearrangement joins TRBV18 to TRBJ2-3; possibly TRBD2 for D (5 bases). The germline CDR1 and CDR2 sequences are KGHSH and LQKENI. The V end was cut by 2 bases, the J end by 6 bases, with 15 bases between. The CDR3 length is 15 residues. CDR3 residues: CASSPSRGMIDTQYF. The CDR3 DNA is TGTGCCAGCTCACCAAGTCGGGGTATGATTGATACGCAGTATTTT.

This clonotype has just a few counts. Written as DNA, the CDR3 is TGTGCCAGCAGCCACCCTACCTCCTACAATGAGCAGTTCTTC. Translated: CASSHPTSYNEQFF. The chain employs TRBV6-6 and TRBJ2-1; D gene uncertain. Trimming stripped 6 bases from V and 0 bases from J, with 9 bases between. The germline V gene has CDR1 MNHNY and CDR2 SVGAGI (reference sequence). CDR3 length: 14 amino acids.

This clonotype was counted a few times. CDR3: CASSPAGLASQETQYF. The CDR3 region has the DNA TGTGCCAGCAGCCCCGCCGGACTAGCGAGTCAAGAGACCCAGTACTTC. This sequence joins TRBV11-2 and TRBJ2-5; 9 nucleotides match TRBD2. V shed 5 bases, J shed 2 bases, and the junction held 9 bases outside the gene matches. There are 16 residues in the CDR3. Per germline, CDR1 SGHAT and CDR2 FQNNGV.

CDR3 residues: CASSLKGENIQYF. The DNA of the CDR3 is TGTGCCAGCAGCTTAAAGGGGGAGAACATTCAGTACTTC. The V call is TRBV7-8, the J call TRBJ2-4; a weak D match, TRBD1 (6 bases). V lost 2 bases to trimming and J lost 7 bases, with 9 bases between them. Germline V gives CDR1 SGHVS, CDR2 FQNEAQ. The CDR3 is 13 amino acids.

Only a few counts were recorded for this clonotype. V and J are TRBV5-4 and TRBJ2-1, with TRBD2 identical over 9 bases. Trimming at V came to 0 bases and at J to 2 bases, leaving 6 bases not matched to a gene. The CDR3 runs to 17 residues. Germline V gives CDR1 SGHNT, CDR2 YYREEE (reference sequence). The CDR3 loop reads CASSLVASGNPYNEQFF. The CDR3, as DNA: TGTGCCAGCAGCTTGGTAGCTAGCGGGAACCCCTACAATGAGCAGTTCTTC.

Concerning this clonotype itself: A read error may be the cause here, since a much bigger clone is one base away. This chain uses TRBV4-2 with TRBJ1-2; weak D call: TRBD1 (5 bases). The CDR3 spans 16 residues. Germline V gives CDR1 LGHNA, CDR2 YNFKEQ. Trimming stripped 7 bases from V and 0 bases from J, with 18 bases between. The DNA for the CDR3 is TGTGCCAGCAACCGACAAGGCACAGGAGCTAACTATGGCTACACCTTC. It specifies CASNRQGTGANYGYTF.

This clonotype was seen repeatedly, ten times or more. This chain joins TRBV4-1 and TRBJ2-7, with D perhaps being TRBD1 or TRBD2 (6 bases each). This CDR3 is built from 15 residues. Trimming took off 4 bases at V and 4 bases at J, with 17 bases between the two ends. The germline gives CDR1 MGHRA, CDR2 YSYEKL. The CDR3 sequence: CASSPSFGGRYEQYF. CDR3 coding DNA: TGCGCCAGCAGCCCTTCCTTTGGGGGGCGATACGAGCAGTACTTC.

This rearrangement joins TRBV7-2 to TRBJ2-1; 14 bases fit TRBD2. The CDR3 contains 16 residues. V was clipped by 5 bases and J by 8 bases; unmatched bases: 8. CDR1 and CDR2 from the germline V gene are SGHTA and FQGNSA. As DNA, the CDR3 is TGTGCCAGCAGCCGCCGGGGGGGACTAGCGGGAGATGAGCAGTTCTTC. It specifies CASSRRGGLAGDEQFF.

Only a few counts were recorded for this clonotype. CDR3 sequence: CASSLRGRDTNEQFF. CDR3 sequence (DNA): TGTGCCAGCAGCTTAAGGGGAAGAGACACGAATGAGCAGTTCTTC. The genes are TRBV7-2 and TRBJ2-1; the D gene is possibly TRBD1 (5 bases). This CDR3 region has 15 residues. The V and J ends lost 2 bases and 7 bases respectively, with 15 bases between them. The germline V gene encodes CDR1 SGHTA and CDR2 FQGNSA.

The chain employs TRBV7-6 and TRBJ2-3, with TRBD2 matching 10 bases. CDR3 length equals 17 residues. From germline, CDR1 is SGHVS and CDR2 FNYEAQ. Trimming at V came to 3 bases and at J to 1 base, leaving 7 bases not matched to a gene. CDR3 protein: CASSFTSGIAGTDTQYF. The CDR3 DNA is TGTGCCAGCAGCTTTACTAGCGGGATTGCCGGCACAGATACGCAGTATTTT.

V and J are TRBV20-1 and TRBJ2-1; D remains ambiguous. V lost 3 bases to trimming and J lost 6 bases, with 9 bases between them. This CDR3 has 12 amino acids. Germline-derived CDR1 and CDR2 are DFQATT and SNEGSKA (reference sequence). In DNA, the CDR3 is TGCAGTGCTAGGCGGTGGGCCAATGAGCAGTTCTTC. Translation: CSARRWANEQFF.

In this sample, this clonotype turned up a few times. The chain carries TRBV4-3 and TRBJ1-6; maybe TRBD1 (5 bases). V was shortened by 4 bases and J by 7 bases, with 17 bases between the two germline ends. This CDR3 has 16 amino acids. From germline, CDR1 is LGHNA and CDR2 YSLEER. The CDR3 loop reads CASSRSPGRQNSPLHF. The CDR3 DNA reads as TGCGCCAGCAGCCGTTCACCGGGACGCCAGAATTCACCCCTCCACTTT.

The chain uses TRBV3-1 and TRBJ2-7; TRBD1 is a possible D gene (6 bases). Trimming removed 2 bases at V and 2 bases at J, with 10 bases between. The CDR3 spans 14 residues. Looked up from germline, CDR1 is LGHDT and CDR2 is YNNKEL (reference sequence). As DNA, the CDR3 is TGTGCCAGCAGCCAAAGGGACACCACCTACGAGCAGTACTTC. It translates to CASSQRDTTYEQYF.

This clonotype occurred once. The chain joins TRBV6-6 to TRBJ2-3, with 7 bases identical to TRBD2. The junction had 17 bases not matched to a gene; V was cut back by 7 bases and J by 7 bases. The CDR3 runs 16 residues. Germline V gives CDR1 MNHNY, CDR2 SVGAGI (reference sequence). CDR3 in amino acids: CASTNDGRPSLNTQYF. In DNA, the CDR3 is TGTGCCAGCACCAACGACGGGAGGCCTTCCCTGAATACGCAGTATTTT.